What follows are 14 T cell receptor beta chains derived from one specimen sequenced in a study of cytomegalovirus exposure and HLA in healthy donors. The protocol was immunoSEQ multiplex PCR, while the TCRdb copy is restricted to in-frame clones and leaves out a portion. The sample has some 340,000 clones, 87% seen once. Specimen: PBMCs. Receptor source: a woman aged 30 to 39 in good health and CMV-seropositive.

The V and J genes are TRBV4-3 and TRBJ1-2; D uncertain. The germline V gene encodes CDR1 LGHNA and CDR2 YSLEER. This CDR3 contains 14 residues. Trimming pared 0 bases from V and 0 bases from J, leaving 5 bases between. The CDR3, as DNA: TGCGCCAGCAGCCAAGAAGCGACTAACTATGGCTACACCTTC. Encoded protein: CASSQEATNYGYTF.

The chain is built from TRBV28 and TRBJ1-1; possible D gene TRBD1, 6 bases. V lost 3 bases and J lost 5, with 19 bases in between. Looked up from germline, CDR1 is MDHEN and CDR2 is SYDVKM. This CDR3 is built from 16 residues. This chain's CDR3 is CASSLVTGAMVTEAFF. Written as DNA, the CDR3 is TGTGCCAGCAGTTTGGTTACGGGGGCGATGGTAACTGAAGCTTTCTTT.

In DNA form, the CDR3 reads TGTGCCAGCAGTTTTATGGAACAGTCCTATGGCTACACCTTC. Protein: CASSFMEQSYGYTF. This rearrangement joins TRBV28 to TRBJ1-2, with D unclear. CDR3 length equals 14 residues. V lost 3 bases and J 4 bases, leaving 12 bases between the germline ends. The germline V gene encodes CDR1 MDHEN and CDR2 SYDVKM.

V is TRBV6-5 and J is TRBJ2-5; D may be TRBD1 (6 bases). Germline V gene lookup returns CDR1 MNHEY and CDR2 SVGAGI. This CDR3 is 16 amino acids long. Trimming removed 0 bases at V and 5 bases at J, with 16 bases between. For the CDR3, the DNA is TGTGCCAGCAGTTACTCGATTTGGGGGCCGAGGGAGACCCAGTACTTC. As protein: CASSYSIWGPRETQYF.

This rearrangement joins TRBV27 to TRBJ1-2; D remains unclear. CDR1 and CDR2 (germline): MNHEY, SMNVEV (reference sequence). The CDR3 totals 14 residues. The V end lost 5 bases, the J end lost 2 bases, and 12 bases lay between the germline ends. For the CDR3, the DNA is TGTGCCAGCAGTCCTCGACGGAACAACTATGGCTACACCTTC. Its protein product is CASSPRRNNYGYTF.

This clone was recorded only once. The rearrangement joins TRBV5-6 to TRBJ2-6; weak D call: TRBD1 (5 bases). This CDR3 is 17 amino acids long. V lost 3 bases to trimming and J lost 2 bases, with 15 bases between them. From germline, CDR1 is SGHDT and CDR2 YYEEEE. The CDR3 region has the DNA TGTGCCAGCAGCTGGCCCCAGGGTCGAGCTGGGGCCAACGTCCTGACTTTC. It encodes CASSWPQGRAGANVLTF.

The chain couples TRBV7-2 to TRBJ2-7, with D hard to call. In germline, CDR1 is SGHTA, CDR2 FQGNSA. V was pared by 5 bases and J by 3 bases, with 17 bases between. CDR3 size: 15 residues. The CDR3 spells CASSQVTDTNYEQYF. Here the CDR3 DNA reads TGTGCCAGCAGCCAAGTGACCGACACCAACTACGAGCAGTACTTC.

A few counts support this clone. The chain links TRBV27 to TRBJ2-7; 14 bases match TRBD2. This CDR3 is built from 15 residues. In germline, CDR1 is MNHEY, CDR2 SMNVEV (reference sequence). After removal of 7 bases from V and 0 bases from J, the junction contained 2 bases not matched to a gene. This chain's CDR3 is CASTGLAGVSYEQYF. The CDR3 nucleotides are TGTGCCAGCACGGGACTAGCGGGGGTCTCCTACGAGCAGTACTTC.

V usage is TRBV7-9 and J usage is TRBJ2-1, with 9 bases that match TRBD2. Germline CDR1 is SEHNR and CDR2 is FQNEAQ (reference sequence). Trimming took 3 bases from V and 10 from J; bases not matched to a gene: 7. The CDR3 contains 14 residues. The CDR3 DNA reads TGTGCCAGCAGCTTGACTAGCGGAAGACAGGAGCAGTTCTTC. Translated: CASSLTSGRQEQFF.

The CDR3 sequence: CASSPGLAVYEQYF. In DNA form, the CDR3 reads TGTGCCAGTAGTCCAGGACTAGCCGTCTACGAGCAGTACTTC. The chain is built from TRBV19 and TRBJ2-7, with 8 bases that match TRBD2. After removal of 5 bases from V and 3 bases from J, the junction contained 6 bases not matched to a gene. The germline gives CDR1 LNHDA, CDR2 SQIVND (reference sequence). The CDR3 has 14 amino acids.

CDR3 region: CASSLAHGWGASPDHNEQFF. CDR3 DNA sequence: TGTGCCAGCAGCTTAGCCCACGGGTGGGGGGCGAGCCCCGACCACAATGAGCAGTTCTTC. The V call is TRBV7-6, the J call TRBJ2-1; possibly TRBD1 or TRBD2 for D (6 bases each). There are 20 residues in the CDR3. V lost 0 bases and J 5 bases, leaving 26 bases between the germline ends. The V gene's germline CDR1 is SGHVS and CDR2 FNYEAQ. The variable domain in full, completed from reference TRBV7-6 and TRBJ2-1, reads GAGVSQSPRYKVTKRGQDVALRCDPISGHVSLYWYRQALGQGPEFLTYFNYEAQQDKSGLPNDRFSAERPEGSISTLTIQRTEQRDSAMYRCASSLAHGWGASPDHNEQFFGPGTRLTVL.

This clone was observed a few times. This chain connects TRBV25-1 to TRBJ1-5, with 7 nucleotides matching TRBD1. The germline V gene encodes CDR1 MGHDK and CDR2 SYGVNS. The CDR3 has 13 amino acids. The V gene end was trimmed by 2 bases and the J gene end by 7 bases; junction bases not matched to a gene: 2. The CDR3 here is CASSEVGGQPQHF. CDR3 coding DNA: TGTGCCAGCAGTGAAGTAGGGGGCCAGCCCCAGCATTTT.

The rearrangement joins TRBV6-6 to TRBJ2-5; D possibly corresponds to TRBD2 (7 bases). V was clipped by 7 bases and J by 4 bases, with 19 bases between them. Germline CDR1 reads MNHNY; CDR2 reads SVGAGI (reference sequence). CDR3 length: 15 residues. CDR3 in DNA: TGTGCCAGCACCTCACCAGGGGAGCGGGGAGAGACCCAGTACTTC. This gives the protein CASTSPGERGETQYF.

The chain has TRBV5-6 and TRBJ1-5; possible D gene TRBD1, 6 bases. The V end was cut by 4 bases, the J end by 4 bases, with 12 bases between. The CDR3 runs to 14 residues. The germline CDR1 and CDR2 sequences are SGHDT and YYEEEE. This CDR3 reads CASSLDRVNQPQHF. The CDR3 coding sequence is TGTGCCAGCAGCCTGGACAGAGTTAATCAGCCCCAGCATTTT.